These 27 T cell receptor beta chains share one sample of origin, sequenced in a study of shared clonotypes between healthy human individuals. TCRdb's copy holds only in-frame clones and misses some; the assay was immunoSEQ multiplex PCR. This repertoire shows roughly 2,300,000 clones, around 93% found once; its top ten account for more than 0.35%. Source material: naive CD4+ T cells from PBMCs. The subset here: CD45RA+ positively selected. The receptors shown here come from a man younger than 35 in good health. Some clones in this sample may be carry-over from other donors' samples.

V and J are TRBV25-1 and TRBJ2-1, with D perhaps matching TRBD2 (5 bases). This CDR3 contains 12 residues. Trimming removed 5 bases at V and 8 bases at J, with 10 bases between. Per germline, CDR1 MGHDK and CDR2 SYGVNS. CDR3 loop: CASSSGWDEQFF. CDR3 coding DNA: TGTGCCAGCAGTTCGGGGTGGGATGAGCAGTTCTTC.

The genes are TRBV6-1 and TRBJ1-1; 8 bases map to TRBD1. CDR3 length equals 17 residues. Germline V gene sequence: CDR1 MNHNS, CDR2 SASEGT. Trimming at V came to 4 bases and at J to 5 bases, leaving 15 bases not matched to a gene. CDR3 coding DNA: TGTGCCAGCAGTGTTATTGCAGGGGGCCGGGGAGGAACTGAAGCTTTCTTT. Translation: CASSVIAGGRGGTEAFF.

The CDR3 DNA follows: TGTGCCAGCAGCTTAGGACAGGGAAGGGGAGAGACCCAGTACTTC. Amino acid sequence: CASSLGQGRGETQYF. V usage is TRBV7-9 and J usage is TRBJ2-5; 7 bases are shared with TRBD1. The CDR3 has 15 amino acids. The V gene end was trimmed by 1 base and the J gene end by 4 bases; junction bases not matched to a gene: 6. Germline CDR1 SEHNR, CDR2 FQNEAQ (reference sequence). Using reference TRBV7-9 and TRBJ2-5 for the parts outside the CDR3, the full variable domain is DTGVSQNPRHKITKRGQNVTFRCDPISEHNRLYWYRQTLGQGPEFLTYFQNEAQLEKSRLLSDRFSAERPKGSFSTLEIQRTEQGDSAMYLCASSLGQGRGETQYFGPGTRLLVL.

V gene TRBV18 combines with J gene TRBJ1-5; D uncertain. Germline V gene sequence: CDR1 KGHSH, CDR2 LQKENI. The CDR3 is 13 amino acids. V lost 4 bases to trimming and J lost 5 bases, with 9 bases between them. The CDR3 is CASSRTNDQPQHF. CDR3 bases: TGTGCCAGCTCACGGACTAATGATCAGCCCCAGCATTTT.

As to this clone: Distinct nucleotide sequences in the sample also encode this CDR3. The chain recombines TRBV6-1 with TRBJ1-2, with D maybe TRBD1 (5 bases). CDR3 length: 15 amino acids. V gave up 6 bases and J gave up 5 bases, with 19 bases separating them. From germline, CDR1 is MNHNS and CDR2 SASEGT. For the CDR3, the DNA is TGTGCCAGCAGCTCCCGTCTGGGGGGGGGTTATGGCTACACCTTC. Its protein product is CASSSRLGGGYGYTF.

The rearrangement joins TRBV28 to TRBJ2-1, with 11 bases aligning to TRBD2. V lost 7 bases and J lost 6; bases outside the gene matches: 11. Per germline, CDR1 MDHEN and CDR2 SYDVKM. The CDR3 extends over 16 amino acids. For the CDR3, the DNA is TGTGCCAGCACCACACAAACTAGCGGGAGATTCAATGAGCAGTTCTTC. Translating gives CASTTQTSGRFNEQFF.

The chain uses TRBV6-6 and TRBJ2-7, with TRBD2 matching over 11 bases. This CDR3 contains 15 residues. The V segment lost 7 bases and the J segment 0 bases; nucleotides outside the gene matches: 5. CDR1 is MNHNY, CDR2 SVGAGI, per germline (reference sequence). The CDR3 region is CASTRLAGSSYEQYF. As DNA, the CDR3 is TGTGCCAGCACCCGACTAGCGGGAAGCTCCTACGAGCAGTACTTC.

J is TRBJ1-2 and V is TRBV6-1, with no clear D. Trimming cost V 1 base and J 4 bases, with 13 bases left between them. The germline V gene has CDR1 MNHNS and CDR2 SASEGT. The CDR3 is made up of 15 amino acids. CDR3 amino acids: CASSEGKGWSYGYTF. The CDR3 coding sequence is TGTGCCAGCAGTGAAGGAAAAGGCTGGTCCTATGGCTACACCTTC.

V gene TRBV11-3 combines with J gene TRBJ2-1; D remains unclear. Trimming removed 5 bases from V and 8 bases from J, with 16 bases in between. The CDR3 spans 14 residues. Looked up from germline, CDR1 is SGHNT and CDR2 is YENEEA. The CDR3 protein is CASSSAEIVDEQFF. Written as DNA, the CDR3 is TGTGCCAGCAGCAGTGCCGAAATTGTTGATGAGCAGTTCTTC.

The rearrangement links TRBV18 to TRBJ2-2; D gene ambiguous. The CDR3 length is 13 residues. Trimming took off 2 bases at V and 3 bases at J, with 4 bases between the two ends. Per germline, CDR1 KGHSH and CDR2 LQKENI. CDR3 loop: CASSPYDTGELFF. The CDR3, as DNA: TGTGCCAGCTCACCATATGACACCGGGGAGCTGTTTTTT.

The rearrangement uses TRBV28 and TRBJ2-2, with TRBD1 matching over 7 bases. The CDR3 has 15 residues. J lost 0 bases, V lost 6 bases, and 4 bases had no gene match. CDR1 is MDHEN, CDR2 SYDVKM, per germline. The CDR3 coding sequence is TGTGCCAGCAGCCCGGACAGGCCGAACACCGGGGAGCTGTTTTTT. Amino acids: CASSPDRPNTGELFF.

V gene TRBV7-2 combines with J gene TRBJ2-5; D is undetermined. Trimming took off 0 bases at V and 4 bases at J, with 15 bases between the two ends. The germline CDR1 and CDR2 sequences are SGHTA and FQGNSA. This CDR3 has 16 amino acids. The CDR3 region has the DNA TGTGCCAGCAGCTTAGCAACCGGGCCGCCGGGAGAGACCCAGTACTTC. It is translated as CASSLATGPPGETQYF.

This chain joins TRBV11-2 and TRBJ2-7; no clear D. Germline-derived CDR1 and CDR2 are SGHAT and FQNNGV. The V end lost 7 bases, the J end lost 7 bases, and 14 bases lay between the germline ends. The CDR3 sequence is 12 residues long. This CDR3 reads CASTSVAAEQYF. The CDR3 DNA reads TGTGCCAGCACCTCAGTTGCGGCAGAGCAGTACTTC.

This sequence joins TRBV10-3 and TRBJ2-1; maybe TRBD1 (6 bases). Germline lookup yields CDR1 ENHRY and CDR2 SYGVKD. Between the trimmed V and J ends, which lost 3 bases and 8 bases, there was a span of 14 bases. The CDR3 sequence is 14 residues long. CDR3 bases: TGTGCCATCAGTGACAGCGTGGGGGCCCATGAGCAGTTCTTC. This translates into CAISDSVGAHEQFF.

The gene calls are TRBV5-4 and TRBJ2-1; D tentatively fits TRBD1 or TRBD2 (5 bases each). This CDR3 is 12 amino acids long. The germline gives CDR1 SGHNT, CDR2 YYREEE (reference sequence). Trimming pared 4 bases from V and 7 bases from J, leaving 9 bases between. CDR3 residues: CASSGTGNEQFF. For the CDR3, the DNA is TGTGCCAGCAGCGGGACCGGGAATGAGCAGTTCTTC.

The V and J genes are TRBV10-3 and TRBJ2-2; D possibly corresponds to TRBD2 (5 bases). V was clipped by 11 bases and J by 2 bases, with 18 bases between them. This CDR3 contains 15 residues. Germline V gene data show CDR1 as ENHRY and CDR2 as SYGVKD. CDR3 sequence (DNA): TGTGCCCACGCGAGGGCAGATATCAACACCGGGGAGCTGTTTTTT. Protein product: CAHARADINTGELFF.

CDR3 in amino acids: CASSLDLGYQPQHF. CDR3 DNA sequence: TGTGCCAGCAGCTTAGATCTAGGCTACCAGCCCCAGCATTTT. The chain combines TRBV11-2 with TRBJ1-5; D is unresolved. The CDR3 loop spans 14 amino acids. Germline V lookup: CDR1 SGHAT, CDR2 FQNNGV. V was pared by 0 bases and J by 7 bases, with 10 bases between.

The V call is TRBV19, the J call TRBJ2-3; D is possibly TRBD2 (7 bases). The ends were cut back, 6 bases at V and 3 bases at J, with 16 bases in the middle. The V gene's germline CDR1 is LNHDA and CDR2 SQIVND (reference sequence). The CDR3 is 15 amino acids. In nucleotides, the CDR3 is TGTGCCAGTAGCTGGGGGCGGGAGTCGACAGATACGCAGTATTTT. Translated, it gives CASSWGRESTDTQYF.

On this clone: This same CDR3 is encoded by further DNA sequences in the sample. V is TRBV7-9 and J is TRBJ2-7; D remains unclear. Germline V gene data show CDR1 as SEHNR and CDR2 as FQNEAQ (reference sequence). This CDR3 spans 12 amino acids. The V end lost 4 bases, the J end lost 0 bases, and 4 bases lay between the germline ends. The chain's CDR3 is CASSYSSYEQYF. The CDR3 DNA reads TGTGCCAGCAGCTATAGCTCCTACGAGCAGTACTTC.

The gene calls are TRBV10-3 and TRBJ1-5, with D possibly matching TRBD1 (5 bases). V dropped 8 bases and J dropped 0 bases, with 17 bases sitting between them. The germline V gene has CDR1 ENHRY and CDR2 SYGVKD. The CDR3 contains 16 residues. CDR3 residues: CAIAPAAGDSNQPQHF. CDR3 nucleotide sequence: TGTGCCATCGCCCCGGCAGCGGGGGATAGCAATCAGCCCCAGCATTTT.

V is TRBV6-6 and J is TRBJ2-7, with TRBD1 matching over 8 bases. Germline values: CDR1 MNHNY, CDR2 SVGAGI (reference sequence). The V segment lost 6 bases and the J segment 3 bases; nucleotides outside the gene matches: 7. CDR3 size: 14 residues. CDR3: CASRLDRADYEQYF. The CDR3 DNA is TGTGCCAGCAGACTGGACAGGGCAGACTACGAGCAGTACTTC.

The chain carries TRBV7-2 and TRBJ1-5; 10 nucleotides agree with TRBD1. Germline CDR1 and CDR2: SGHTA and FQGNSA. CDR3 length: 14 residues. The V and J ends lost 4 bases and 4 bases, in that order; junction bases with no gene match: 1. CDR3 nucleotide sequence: TGTGCCAGCAGCTGGACAGGGGGGAATCAGCCCCAGCATTTT. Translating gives CASSWTGGNQPQHF.

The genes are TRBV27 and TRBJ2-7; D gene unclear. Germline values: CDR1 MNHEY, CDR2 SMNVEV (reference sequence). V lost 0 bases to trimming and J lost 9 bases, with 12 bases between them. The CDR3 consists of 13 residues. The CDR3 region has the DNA TGTGCCAGCAGTTTATCCCCTCCCTTTGGGCAGTACTTC. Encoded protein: CASSLSPPFGQYF.

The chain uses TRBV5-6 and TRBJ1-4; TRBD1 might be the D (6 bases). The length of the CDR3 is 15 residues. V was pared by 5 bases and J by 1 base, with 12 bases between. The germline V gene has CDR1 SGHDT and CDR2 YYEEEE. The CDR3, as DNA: TGTGCCAGCAGATCGGACAGATTAACTAATGAAAAACTGTTTTTT. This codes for CASRSDRLTNEKLFF.

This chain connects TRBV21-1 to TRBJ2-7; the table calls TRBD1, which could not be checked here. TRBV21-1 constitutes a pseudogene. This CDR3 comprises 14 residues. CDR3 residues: CASVWDRGRHEQYF. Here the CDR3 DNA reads TGTGCCAGCGTATGGGACAGGGGACGCCACGAGCAGTACTTC.

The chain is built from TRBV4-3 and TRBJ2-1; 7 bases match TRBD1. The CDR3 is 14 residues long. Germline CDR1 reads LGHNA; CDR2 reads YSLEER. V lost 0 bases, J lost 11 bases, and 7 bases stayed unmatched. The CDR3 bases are TGCGCCAGCAGCCAAGATATGGGGGACAGACAGCAGTTCTTC. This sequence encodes CASSQDMGDRQQFF.

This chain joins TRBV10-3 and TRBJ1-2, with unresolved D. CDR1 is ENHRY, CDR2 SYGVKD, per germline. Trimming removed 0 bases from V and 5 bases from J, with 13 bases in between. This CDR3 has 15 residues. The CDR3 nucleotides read TGTGCCATCAGTGAGTCGTGGCAAGAGATATATGGCTACACCTTC. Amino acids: CAISESWQEIYGYTF.